Listed below are T cell receptor beta chains from one sample, sequenced in a study of blood T cell repertoires in COVID-19. The data were produced by immunoSEQ multiplex PCR, yet TCRdb's version contains in-frame clones alone and is incomplete. Here the sample spans 350,000 to 400,000 clones, 90% being singletons. Sequenced material: peripheral blood. The receptors derive from a man in his late teens or twenties with active or convalescent COVID-19. The conserved cysteine and the conserved F or W are not part of the CDR3 here. Clone size, where shown, is once, few, many, or a class for clones that have expanded.

abundance	v_gene	j_gene	CDR3aa
-	TRBV4-3	TRBJ1-5	ASSLRLHQPQH
-	TRBV18	TRBJ1-6	ASSPGTGGDNSPLH
-	TRBV6-6	TRBJ1-2	ASSTGSPDGYT
few	TRBV23-1	TRBJ2-5	ASSQPRLGAVWRETQY
-	TRBV4-3	TRBJ1-2	ASSLTGAANYGYT
-	TRBV9	TRBJ1-1	ASSPGTAMGAF
-	TRBV15	TRBJ1-1	ATSRDSVGVAF
-	TRBV11-2	TRBJ2-1	ASSLVSGRYNEQF
-	TRBV12-2	TRBJ2-7	ASRFLSIRASEAYEQY
-	TRBV7-2	TRBJ2-7	ASSLAGLVEQY
-	TRBV18	TRBJ2-5	ASSPSPGTIRETQY
-	TRBV11-2	TRBJ1-2	ASSLDSGAEGYT
-	TRBV24-1	TRBJ2-5	ATSAVGGGETQY
-	TRBV25-1	TRBJ2-5	ASSAEGGTKTQY
once	TRBV27	TRBJ1-1	ASSLFQGITATEAF
-	TRBV27	TRBJ2-2	ASSYAKRELF
-	TRBV5-1	TRBJ1-6	ASSLETGNSPLH
-	TRBV29-1	TRBJ2-1	SVESGRGAGEQF
-	TRBV19	TRBJ1-1	ASSHGQLNTEAF
-	TRBV4-3	TRBJ1-6	ASSTGGEMNSPLH
few	TRBV7-9	TRBJ1-5	ASSLGDSRGGQPQH
-	TRBV6-5	TRBJ2-3	ASRRTDWADTQY
-	TRBV6-2/TRBV6-3	TRBJ2-1	ASSSQPDYNEQF
-	TRBV29-1	TRBJ1-1	SVESPMLTEAF
-	TRBV19	TRBJ1-2	ASRRRGQSYGYT
-	TRBV4-2	TRBJ2-1	ASSPNIGRNNEQF
-	TRBV4-3	TRBJ1-2	ASSQEGTGGYGYT
few	TRBV18	TRBJ2-7	ASSPALADYSYEQY
-	TRBV18	TRBJ2-7	ASSRETSGYEQY
-	TRBV7-3	TRBJ2-3	ASSHGLAGDPTDTQY
-	TRBV5-6	TRBJ2-7	ASSTLAGGIDEQY
-	TRBV5-6	TRBJ1-5	ASSHGTDYSNQPQH
-	TRBV4-2	TRBJ2-6	ASSPLAGANVLT
-	TRBV4-3	TRBJ1-1	ASSQDGPRGHDTEAF